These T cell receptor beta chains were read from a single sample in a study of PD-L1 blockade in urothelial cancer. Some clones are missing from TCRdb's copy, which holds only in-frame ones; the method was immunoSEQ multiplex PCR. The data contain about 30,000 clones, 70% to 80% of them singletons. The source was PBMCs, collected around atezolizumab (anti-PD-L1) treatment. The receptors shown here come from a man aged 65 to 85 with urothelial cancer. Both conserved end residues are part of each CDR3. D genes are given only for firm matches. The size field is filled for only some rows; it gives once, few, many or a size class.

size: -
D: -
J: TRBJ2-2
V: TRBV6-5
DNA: TGTGCCAGCAGTTTCGAGACCGGGGAGCTGTTTTTT
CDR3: CASSFETGELFF

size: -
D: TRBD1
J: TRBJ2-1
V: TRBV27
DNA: TGTGCCAGCACCCTCGGACAGGGAGCTTGGAATGAGCAGTTCTTC
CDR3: CASTLGQGAWNEQFF

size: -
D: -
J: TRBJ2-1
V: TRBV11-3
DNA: TGTGCCAGCAGCGTCGGGGTGCTTGGGAGTGAGCAGTTCTTC
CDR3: CASSVGVLGSEQFF

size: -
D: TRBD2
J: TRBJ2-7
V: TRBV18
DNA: TGTGCCAGCTCACCCCGACGGACTAGCGGGAGTCCCGAGCAGTACTTC
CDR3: CASSPRRTSGSPEQYF

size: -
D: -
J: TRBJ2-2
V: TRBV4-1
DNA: TGCGCCAGCAGCCCCCACGGAGGGATTGGGAACACCGGGGAGCTGTTTTTT
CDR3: CASSPHGGIGNTGELFF

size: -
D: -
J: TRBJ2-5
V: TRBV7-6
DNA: TGTGCCAGCAGCTCACCTAGCCAGACCCAGTACTTC
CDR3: CASSSPSQTQYF

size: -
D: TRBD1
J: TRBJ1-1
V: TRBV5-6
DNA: TGTGCCAGCAGCTTGGGTGACAGGGAGAACACTGAAGCTTTCTTT
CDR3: CASSLGDRENTEAFF

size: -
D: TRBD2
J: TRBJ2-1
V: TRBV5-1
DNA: TGCGCCAGCAGCTTGGCCCTAGCGGGGGGGAATGAGCAGTTCTTC
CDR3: CASSLALAGGNEQFF

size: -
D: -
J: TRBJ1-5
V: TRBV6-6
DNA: TGTGCCAGCAGTTACTCCCAACCGGAGCAGCCCCAGCATTTT
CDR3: CASSYSQPEQPQHF

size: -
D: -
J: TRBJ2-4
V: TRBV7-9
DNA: TGTGCCAGCAGCTTAGGCGGAGGGCGGGCCAAAAACATTCAGTACTTC
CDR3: CASSLGGGRAKNIQYF

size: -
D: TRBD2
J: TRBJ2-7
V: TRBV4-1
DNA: TGCGCCAGCAGCCAACCTCGAGGCCTAGCGGGAGTCGAGCAGTACTTC
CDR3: CASSQPRGLAGVEQYF

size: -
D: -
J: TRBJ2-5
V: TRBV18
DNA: TGTGCCAGCTCACCACCGTCTGGCGGAAGTGTGACCCAGTACTTC
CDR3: CASSPPSGGSVTQYF

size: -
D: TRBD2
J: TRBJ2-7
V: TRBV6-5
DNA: TGTGCCAGCAGTTACGACAGTAGGGAGGGCCTACGTGGGCAGTACTTC
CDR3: CASSYDSREGLRGQYF

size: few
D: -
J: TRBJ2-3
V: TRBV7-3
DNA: TGTGCCAGCAGCTCCCATCAGGGGGATACGCAGTATTTT
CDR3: CASSSHQGDTQYF

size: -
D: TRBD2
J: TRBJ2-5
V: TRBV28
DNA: TGTGCCAGCAGGGGGATAGCGGGAGTACGAGAGACCCAGTACTTC
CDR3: CASRGIAGVRETQYF

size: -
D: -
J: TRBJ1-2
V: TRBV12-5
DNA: TGTGCTAGTGGTTTGGTACGTCGGGGACTACCGGCGTACACCTTC
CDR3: CASGLVRRGLPAYTF

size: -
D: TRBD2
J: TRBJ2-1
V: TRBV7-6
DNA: TGTGCCAGCAGCTTTCTAGCGGGAGACAATGAGCAGTTCTTC
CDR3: CASSFLAGDNEQFF

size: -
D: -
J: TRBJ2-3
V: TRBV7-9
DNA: TGTGCCAGCAGCCGCGGATCACCCACAGATACGCAGTATTTT
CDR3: CASSRGSPTDTQYF

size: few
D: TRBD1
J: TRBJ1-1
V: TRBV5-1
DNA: TGCGCCAGCAGCTCGGGACAGGACACTGAAGCTTTCTTT
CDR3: CASSSGQDTEAFF

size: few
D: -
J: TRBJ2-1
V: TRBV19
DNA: TGTGCCAGTAGTAGGTTCAGCGGGTCAAGCTCCTACAATGAGCAGTTCTTC
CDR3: CASSRFSGSSSYNEQFF

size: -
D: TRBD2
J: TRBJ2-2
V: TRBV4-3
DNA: TGCGCCAGCAGCCTGGGACTAGCGGGGAGATCGAACACCGGGGAGCTGTTTTTT
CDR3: CASSLGLAGRSNTGELFF

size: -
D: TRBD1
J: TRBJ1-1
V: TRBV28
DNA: TGTGCCAGCAGTCCCCACGGGACAGTGAACACTGAAGCTTTCTTT
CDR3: CASSPHGTVNTEAFF

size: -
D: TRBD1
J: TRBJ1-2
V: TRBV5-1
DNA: TGCGCCAGCAGCCCGACGACAGGGGAGACTGGCTACACCTTC
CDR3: CASSPTTGETGYTF

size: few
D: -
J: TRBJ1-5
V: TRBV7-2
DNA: TGTGCCACCCCGCTTCGGAGGGTCCAATTTTCCGGTCAGCCCCAGCATTTT
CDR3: CATPLRRVQFSGQPQHF

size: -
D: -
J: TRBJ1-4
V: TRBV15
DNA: TGTGCCACCAGCAAAGAGGCCTCTAATGAAAAACTGTTTTTT
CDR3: CATSKEASNEKLFF

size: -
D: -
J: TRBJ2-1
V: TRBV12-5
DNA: TGTGCTAGTGGCGAGGACTGGGACAATGAGCAGTTCTTC
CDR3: CASGEDWDNEQFF

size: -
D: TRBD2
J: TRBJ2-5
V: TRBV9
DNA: TGTGCCAGCAGCACCGGGGGACTAGCAGAAGAGACCCAGTACTTC
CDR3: CASSTGGLAEETQYF

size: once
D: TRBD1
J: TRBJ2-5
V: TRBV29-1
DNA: TGCAGCGTCGCAGGGGGCCAGGGGATAGGGGAGACCCAGTACTTC
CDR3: CSVAGGQGIGETQYF

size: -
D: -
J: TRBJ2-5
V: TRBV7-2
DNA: TGTGCCAGCAGCTTGGCGGGGACCCAAGAGACCCAGTACTTC
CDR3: CASSLAGTQETQYF

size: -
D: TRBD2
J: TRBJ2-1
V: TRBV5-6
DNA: TGTGCCAGCAGCTTGACTAGCGCATATGAGCAGTTCTTC
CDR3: CASSLTSAYEQFF

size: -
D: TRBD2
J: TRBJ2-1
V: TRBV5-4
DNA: TGTGCCAGCAGGCCTACTAGCGGGGGGTACAATGAGCAGTTCTTC
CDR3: CASRPTSGGYNEQFF

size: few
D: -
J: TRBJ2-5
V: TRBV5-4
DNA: TGTGCCAGCAGCTTGGAGGCAGGGAAAGAGACCCAGTACTTC
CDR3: CASSLEAGKETQYF

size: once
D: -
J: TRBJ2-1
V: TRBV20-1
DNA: TGCAGTGCTAGGAGGGTAAATGAGCAGTTCTTC
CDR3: CSARRVNEQFF

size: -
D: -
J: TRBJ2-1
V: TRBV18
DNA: TGTGCCAGCTCACCACAGTACAGCCATGAGCAGTTCTTC
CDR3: CASSPQYSHEQFF

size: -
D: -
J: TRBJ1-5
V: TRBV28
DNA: TGTGCCAGCAGCCCCCTCCCCGGGGGGAACAATCAGCCCCAGCATTTT
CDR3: CASSPLPGGNNQPQHF

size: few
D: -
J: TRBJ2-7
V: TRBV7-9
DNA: TGTGCCAGCAGCTTAGGAGTCCGAGGGAGGACATTCTCTAACGAGCAGTACTTC
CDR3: CASSLGVRGRTFSNEQYF

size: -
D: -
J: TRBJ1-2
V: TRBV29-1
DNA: TGCAGCGTTGACTTAAACTATGGCTACACCTTC
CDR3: CSVDLNYGYTF

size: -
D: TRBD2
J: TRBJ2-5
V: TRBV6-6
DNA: TGTGCCAGCAGCCCTTCGCTAGCGGGCAACCAAGAGACCCAGTACTTC
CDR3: CASSPSLAGNQETQYF

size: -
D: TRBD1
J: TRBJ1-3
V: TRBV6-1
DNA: TGTGCCAGCAGTGGTGTCGGACAGGGAACTGGAAACACCATATATTTT
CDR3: CASSGVGQGTGNTIYF

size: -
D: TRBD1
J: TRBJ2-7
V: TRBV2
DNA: TGTGCCAGCAGTGCAGACAGGGTTACCTCCTACGAGCAGTACTTC
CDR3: CASSADRVTSYEQYF